The 5 T cell receptor beta chains below were found in one sample sequenced in a study of CD8 T cells in Susac syndrome. Random hexamers were used to reverse transcribe an amount of 0.5 to 1 ug RNA. TCRdb recomputed calls from the immunoSEQ multiplex PCR reads with MiXCR, one row per CDR3 protein. The top ten hold 0.099% of the sample, which has about 180,000 distinct CDR3 sequences, roughly 94% seen once. Specimen: CD4+ T cells from PBMCs. Receptor source: a human donor with Susac syndrome.

The chain combines TRBV5-6 with TRBJ1-2; TRBD1 is a possible D gene (6 bases). Trimming shortened V by 5 bases and J by 3 bases, and 14 bases separated the two germline ends. CDR3 length: 14 residues. From germline, CDR1 is SGHDT and CDR2 YYEEEE. CDR3 in amino acids: CASRLNRVDYGYTF. The CDR3 nucleotides are TGTGCCAGCAGGTTGAACAGGGTAGACTATGGCTACACCTTC. The variable domain in full, completed from reference TRBV5-6 and TRBJ1-2, reads DAGVTQSPTHLIKTRGQQVTLRCSPKSGHDTVSWYQQALGQGPQFIFQYYEEEERQRGNFPDRFSGHQFPNYSSELNVNALLLGDSALYLCASRLNRVDYGYTFGSGTRLTVV.

In this sample, this clonotype turned up once. V gene TRBV28 combines with J gene TRBJ2-2, with TRBD2 matching over 9 bases. CDR1 MDHEN and CDR2 SYDVKM come from the germline V gene. The CDR3 consists of 15 residues. Unmatched junction bases numbered 5, after V lost 5 bases and J lost 4 bases. CDR3 residues: CASSRGRAVTGELFF. Here the CDR3 DNA reads TGTGCCAGCAGTCGCGGGAGGGCTGTCACCGGGGAGCTGTTTTTT.

The gene calls are TRBV6-5 and TRBJ2-2; D is ambiguous. Trimming cost V 6 bases and J 0 bases, with 8 bases left between them. The germline gives CDR1 MNHEY, CDR2 SVGAGI. The CDR3 runs to 14 residues. The CDR3 DNA reads as TGTGCCAGCAGACGGATCGCGAACACCGGGGAGCTGTTTTTT. Translation: CASRRIANTGELFF.

The chain combines TRBV14 with TRBJ2-1, with 9 bases matching TRBD2. Germline values: CDR1 SGHDN, CDR2 FVKESK. Trimming took 1 base from V and 13 from J; bases not matched to a gene: 8. The CDR3 totals 14 residues. The DNA for the CDR3 is TGTGCCAGCAGCCAAGTTTTTTCCGGGACTAGCCAGTTCTTC. Amino acid sequence: CASSQVFSGTSQFF.

Written as DNA, the CDR3 is TGTGCCACCAGCAGAGGGGGATCGGGGGCTAGCACAGATACGCAGTATTTT. Translation: CATSRGGSGASTDTQYF. J is TRBJ2-3 and V is TRBV15; D might be TRBD1 or TRBD2, each matching 6 bases. The CDR3 spans 17 residues. From germline, CDR1 is LNHNV and CDR2 YYDKDF (reference sequence). Trimming removed 1 base at V and 0 bases at J, with 14 bases between. Supplemented by reference TRBV15 and TRBJ2-3, the full variable domain reads DAMVIQNPRYQVTQFGKPVTLSCSQTLNHNVMYWYQQKSSQAPKLLFHYYDKDFNNEADTPDNFQSRRPNTSFCFLDIRSPGLGDTAMYLCATSRGGSGASTDTQYFGPGTRLTVL.